The sequence of this T cell receptor beta chain was determined in a study of blood T cell repertoires in COVID-19. Study background: Some COVID-19 samples were acute and others convalescent; all came from the United States, Italy and Spain. PBMCs, B-cell-depleted T cells, or T cells were the source of the cDNA or gDNA that made up the material.

Data came from immunoSEQ multiplex PCR; TCRdb stores just in-frame clones and leaves some out. Among some 76,000 clones listed, 90% were seen once. This clonotype was obtained from a woman aged 18-29 years with acute or convalescent COVID-19. Material: peripheral blood.

This chain's CDR3 is CATSDPGQEGEQYF. The CDR3 DNA reads as TGTGCCACCAGTGATCCAGGACAGGAGGGTGAGCAGTACTTC. The gene calls are TRBV24-1 and TRBJ2-7, with a tentative D call TRBD1 (7 bases). There are 14 residues in the CDR3. The germline gives CDR1 KGHDR, CDR2 SFDVKD. Trimming took off 3 bases at V and 7 bases at J, with 15 bases between the two ends.